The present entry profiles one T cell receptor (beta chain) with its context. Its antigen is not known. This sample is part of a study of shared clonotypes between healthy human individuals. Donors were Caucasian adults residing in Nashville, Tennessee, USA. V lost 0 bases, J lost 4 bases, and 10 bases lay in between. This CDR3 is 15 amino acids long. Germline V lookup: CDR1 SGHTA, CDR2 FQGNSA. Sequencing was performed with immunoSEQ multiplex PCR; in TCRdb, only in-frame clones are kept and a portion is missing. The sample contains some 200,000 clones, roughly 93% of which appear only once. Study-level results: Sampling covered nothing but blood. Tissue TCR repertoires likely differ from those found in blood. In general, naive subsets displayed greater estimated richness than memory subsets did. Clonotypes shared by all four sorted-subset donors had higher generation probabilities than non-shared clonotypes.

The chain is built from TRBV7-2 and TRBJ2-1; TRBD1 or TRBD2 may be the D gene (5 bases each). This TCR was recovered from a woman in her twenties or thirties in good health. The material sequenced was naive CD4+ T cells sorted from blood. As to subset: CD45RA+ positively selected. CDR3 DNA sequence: TGTGCCAGCAGCTTAGCCGGGACCCCTTACAATGAGCAGTTCTTC. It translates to CASSLAGTPYNEQFF.